This entry lists 5 T cell receptor beta chains sequenced from one sample in a study of blood T cell repertoires in COVID-19. Assay used: immunoSEQ multiplex PCR; TCRdb lists only in-frame clones, some missing. The data contain approximately 130,000 clones, 70% to 90% of them singletons. Specimen: peripheral blood. Receptors originate from a man in his 60s with acute or convalescent COVID-19.

This sequence joins TRBV10-3 and TRBJ2-7, with a tentative D call TRBD1 (6 bases). The CDR3 is 15 residues long. The V and J ends lost 0 bases and 3 bases respectively, with 12 bases between them. The V gene's germline CDR1 is ENHRY and CDR2 SYGVKD. DNA for the CDR3: TGTGCCATCAGTGAGTCGGGGCAGGGGATCTACGAGCAGTACTTC. Its translation is CAISESGQGIYEQYF.

This clone was recorded once. The V and J genes are TRBV6-2 or TRBV6-3 and TRBJ2-5; D remains unclear. Germline loops: CDR1 MNHEY, CDR2 SVGEGT. The CDR3 sequence is 13 residues long. Trimming took 7 bases from V and 0 from J, leaving 9 bases between them. CDR3 residues: CASIPRYQETQYF. CDR3 coding DNA: TGTGCCAGCATCCCACGGTACCAAGAGACCCAGTACTTC.

V is TRBV3-1 (or the pseudogene TRBV3-2) and J is TRBJ2-7, with D uncertain. The CDR3 totals 13 residues. Germline V gene lookup returns CDR1 LGHDT and CDR2 YNNKEL (reference sequence). V lost 1 base and J 0 bases, leaving 4 bases between the germline ends. The DNA of the CDR3 is TGTGCCAGCAGCCAAGGACACTCCTACGAGCAGTACTTC. Amino acids: CASSQGHSYEQYF.

The chain recombines TRBV30 with TRBJ1-3; no firm D call. Germline CDR1 and CDR2: GTSNPN and SVGIG (reference sequence). Trimming stripped 0 bases from V and 4 bases from J, with 7 bases between. The CDR3 runs to 13 residues. The CDR3 here is CAWSVKEGNTIYF. Here the CDR3 DNA reads TGTGCCTGGAGTGTAAAAGAGGGAAACACCATATATTTT.

This sequence joins TRBV5-4 and TRBJ2-3; TRBD2 matches 16 bases. The ends lost 2 bases at V and 2 bases at J; junction bases unmatched: 5. CDR3 length: 18 amino acids. Germline-derived CDR1 and CDR2 are SGHNT and YYREEE (reference sequence). The CDR3 coding sequence is TGTGCCAGCAGCTTTCCGGGACTAGCGGGAGGGCCCACAGATACGCAGTATTTT. As protein: CASSFPGLAGGPTDTQYF.